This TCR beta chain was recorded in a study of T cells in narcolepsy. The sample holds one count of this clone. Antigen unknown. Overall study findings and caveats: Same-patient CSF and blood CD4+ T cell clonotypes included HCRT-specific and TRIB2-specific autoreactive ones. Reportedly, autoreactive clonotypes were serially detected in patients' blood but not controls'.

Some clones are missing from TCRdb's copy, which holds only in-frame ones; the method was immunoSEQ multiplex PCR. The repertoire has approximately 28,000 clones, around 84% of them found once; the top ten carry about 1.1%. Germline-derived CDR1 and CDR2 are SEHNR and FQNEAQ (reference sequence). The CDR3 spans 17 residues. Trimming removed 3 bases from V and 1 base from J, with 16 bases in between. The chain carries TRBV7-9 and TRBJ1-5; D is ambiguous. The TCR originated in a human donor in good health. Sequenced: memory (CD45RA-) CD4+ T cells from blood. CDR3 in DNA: TGTGCCAGCAGCTTGGGAGAAGGTTCCGGAAGCAATCAGCCCCAGCATTTT. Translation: CASSLGEGSGSNQPQHF.